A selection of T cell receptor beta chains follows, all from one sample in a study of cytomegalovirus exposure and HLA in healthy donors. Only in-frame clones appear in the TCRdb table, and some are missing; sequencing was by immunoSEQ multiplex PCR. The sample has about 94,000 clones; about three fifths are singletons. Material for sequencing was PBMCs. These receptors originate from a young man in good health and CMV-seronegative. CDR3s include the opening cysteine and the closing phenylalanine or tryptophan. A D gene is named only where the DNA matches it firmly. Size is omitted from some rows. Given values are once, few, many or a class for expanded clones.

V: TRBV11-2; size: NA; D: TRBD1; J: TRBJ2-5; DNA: TGTGCCAGCAGCTTTACAGGGGAGGAGACCCAGTACTTC; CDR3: CASSFTGEETQYF
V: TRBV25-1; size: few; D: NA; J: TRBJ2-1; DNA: TGTGCCAGCACCCTCCAGGTTCGCGGTGGGGGCGCAAAGAATGAGCAGTTCTTC; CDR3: CASTLQVRGGGAKNEQFF
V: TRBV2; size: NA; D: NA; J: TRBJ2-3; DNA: TGTGCCAGCAGTTCGGTCCAGGCGCAGTATTTT; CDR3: CASSSVQAQYF
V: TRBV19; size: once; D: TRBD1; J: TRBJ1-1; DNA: TGTGCCAGTAGTTCAAACAGGGGTGAGGCTGAGGCTTTCTTT; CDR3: CASSSNRGEAEAFF
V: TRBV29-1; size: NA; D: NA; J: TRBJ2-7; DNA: TGCAGCGTTGAGGGCCCGGGATTCTACGAGCAGTACTTC; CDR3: CSVEGPGFYEQYF
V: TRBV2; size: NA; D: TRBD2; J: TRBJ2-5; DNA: TGTGCCAGCAGTAGGACTAGGACAATTCAAGAGACCCAGTACTTC; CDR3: CASSRTRTIQETQYF
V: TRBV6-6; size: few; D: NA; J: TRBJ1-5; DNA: TGTGCCAGCAGTCAGGGGTATAGCAATCAGCCCCAGCATTTT; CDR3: CASSQGYSNQPQHF
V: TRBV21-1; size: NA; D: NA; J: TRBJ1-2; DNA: TGTGCCAGCAGCAATTCAGGGTACTATGGCTACACCTTC; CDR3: CASSNSGYYGYTF
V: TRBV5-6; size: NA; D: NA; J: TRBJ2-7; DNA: TGTGCCAGCAGCCTTGGGACACCACCTTACGAGCAGTACTTC; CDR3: CASSLGTPPYEQYF
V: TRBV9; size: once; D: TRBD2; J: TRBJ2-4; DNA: TGTGCCAGCAGCGAACGACCCCATTCTGAGCGGGGAGGGGCCAAAAACATTCAGTACTTC; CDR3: CASSERPHSERGGAKNIQYF
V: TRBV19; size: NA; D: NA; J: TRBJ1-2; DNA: TGTGCCAGTAGTAATGCAGGGGTCAGCTACACCTTC; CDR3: CASSNAGVSYTF
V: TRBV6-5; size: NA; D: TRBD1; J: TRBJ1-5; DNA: TGTGCCAGCAGTCCCCGACAGGGGGCGGGTCAGCCCCAGCATTTT; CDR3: CASSPRQGAGQPQHF
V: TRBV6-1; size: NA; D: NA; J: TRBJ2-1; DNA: TGTGCCAGCAGTCCCGCCTACAATGAGCAGTTCTTC; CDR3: CASSPAYNEQFF
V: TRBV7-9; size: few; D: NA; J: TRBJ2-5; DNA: TGTGCCAGCAGCTGGGGAGGAGCGGAGGAGACCCAGTACTTC; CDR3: CASSWGGAEETQYF
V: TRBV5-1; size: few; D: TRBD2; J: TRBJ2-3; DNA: TGCGCCAGCAGCAATGGACTAGAACTAGATACGCAGTATTTT; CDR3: CASSNGLELDTQYF
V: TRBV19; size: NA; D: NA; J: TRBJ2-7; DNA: TGTGCCAGTAAGAGGGACGGGGGCTCCTACGAGCAGTACTTC; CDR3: CASKRDGGSYEQYF
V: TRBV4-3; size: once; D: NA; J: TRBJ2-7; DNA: TGCGCCAGCAGCCAAGGGCAGGGTCCCCCCTACGAGCAGTACTTC; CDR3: CASSQGQGPPYEQYF
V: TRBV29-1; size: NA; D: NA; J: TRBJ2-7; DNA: TGCAGCGTTGTTGACAGTCGATTATACGAGCAGTACTTC; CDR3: CSVVDSRLYEQYF
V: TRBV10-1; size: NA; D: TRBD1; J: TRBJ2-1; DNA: TGCGCCAGCAGTGAGTCGGGGACAGGGAGCAATGAGCAGTTCTTC; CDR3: CASSESGTGSNEQFF
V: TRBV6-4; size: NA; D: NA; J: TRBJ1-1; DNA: TGTGCCAGCCGAGGCGAGATGAACACTGAAGCTTTCTTT; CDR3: CASRGEMNTEAFF
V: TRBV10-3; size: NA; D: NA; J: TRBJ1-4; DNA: TGTGCCATCAGTGGGAACAGGGAGGAAAAACTGTTTTTT; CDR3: CAISGNREEKLFF
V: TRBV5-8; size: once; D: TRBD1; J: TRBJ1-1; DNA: TGTGCCAGCAGCTTAAGCAGGGGGAGACTCAACACTGAAGCTTTCTTT; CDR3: CASSLSRGRLNTEAFF
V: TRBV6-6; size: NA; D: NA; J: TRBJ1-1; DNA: TGTGCCAGCGGTTACTCCGGGCAGGGCCACACTGAAGCTTTCTTT; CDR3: CASGYSGQGHTEAFF
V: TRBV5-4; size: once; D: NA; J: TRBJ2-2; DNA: TGTGCCAGCATAAACAGGGCCAACACCGGGGAGCTGTTTTTT; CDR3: CASINRANTGELFF
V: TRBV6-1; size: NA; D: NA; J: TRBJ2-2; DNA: TGTGCCAGCAGTGGGACAGCGAACACCGGGGAGCTGTTTTTT; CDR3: CASSGTANTGELFF
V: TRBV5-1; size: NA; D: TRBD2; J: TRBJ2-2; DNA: TGCGCCAGCAGCCGTAGACTAGCGGGAGGGCAAGGAAGGACCGGGGAGCTGTTTTTT; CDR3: CASSRRLAGGQGRTGELFF
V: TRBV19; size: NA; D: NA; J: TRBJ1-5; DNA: TGTGCCAGTAGTATATCGGGGTCCAATCAGCCCCAGCATTTT; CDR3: CASSISGSNQPQHF
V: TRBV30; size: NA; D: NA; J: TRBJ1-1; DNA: TGTGCCTGGAGTGTACAGAGTGAGACTGAAGCTTTCTTT; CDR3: CAWSVQSETEAFF
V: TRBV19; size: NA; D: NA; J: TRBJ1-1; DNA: TGTGCCAGTAGTATAGATCGAGATACTGAAGCTTTCTTT; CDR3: CASSIDRDTEAFF
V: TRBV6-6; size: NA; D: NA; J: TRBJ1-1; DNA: TGTGCCAGCAGACCCCGCGGGTACACTGAAGCTTTCTTT; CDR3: CASRPRGYTEAFF
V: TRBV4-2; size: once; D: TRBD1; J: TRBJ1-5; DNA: TGTGCCAGCAGCCAAGACGGGCAGGGGGTGAAGCCCCAGCATTTT; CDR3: CASSQDGQGVKPQHF
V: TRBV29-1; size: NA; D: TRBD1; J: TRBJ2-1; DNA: TGCAGCGTTTGGGACAGGGCTGGGAGAGAGCAGTTCTTC; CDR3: CSVWDRAGREQFF
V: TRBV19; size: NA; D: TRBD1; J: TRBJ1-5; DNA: TGTGCCAGTATCAGCCAGGACAGGGGAGGTTATCAGCCCCAGCATTTT; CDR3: CASISQDRGGYQPQHF
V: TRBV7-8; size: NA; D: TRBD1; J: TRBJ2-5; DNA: TGTGCCAGCAGCACATACCGGGACAGGGGCTGGGAGCAGTACTTC; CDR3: CASSTYRDRGWEQYF
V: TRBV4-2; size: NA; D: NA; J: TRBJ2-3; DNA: TGTGCCAGCAGCCAAGGGCCTTTTGATACGCAGTATTTT; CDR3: CASSQGPFDTQYF
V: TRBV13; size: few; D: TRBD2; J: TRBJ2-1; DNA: TGTGCCAGCAGCTTAGGTAGCGGGGGACTCAATGAGCAGTTCTTC; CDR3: CASSLGSGGLNEQFF
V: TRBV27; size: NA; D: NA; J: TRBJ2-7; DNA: TGTGCCAGCAGTTTGGAGCGGGCTTCCTCCTACGAGCAGTACTTC; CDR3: CASSLERASSYEQYF
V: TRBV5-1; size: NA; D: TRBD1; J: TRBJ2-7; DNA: TGCGCCAGCAGCTACTTACCGGGACAGGTCTACGAGCAGTACTTC; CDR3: CASSYLPGQVYEQYF
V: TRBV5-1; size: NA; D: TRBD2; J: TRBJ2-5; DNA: TGCGCCAGCAGCCCGGGACTAGCGGGGGGTTTCCATACGTACTTC; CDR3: CASSPGLAGGFHTYF
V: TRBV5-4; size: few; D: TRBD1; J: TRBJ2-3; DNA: TGTGCCAGCAGCCTTACCGGGACAGGGAGAACAGATACGCAGTATTTT; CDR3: CASSLTGTGRTDTQYF
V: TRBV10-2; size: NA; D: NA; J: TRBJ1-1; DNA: TGCGCCAGCAGTGAGCCGGTAAGAACTGAAGCTTTCTTT; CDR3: CASSEPVRTEAFF
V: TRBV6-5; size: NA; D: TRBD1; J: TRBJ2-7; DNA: TGTGCCAGCAGAGATACAGGGGAAGCCTACGAGCAGTACTTC; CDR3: CASRDTGEAYEQYF
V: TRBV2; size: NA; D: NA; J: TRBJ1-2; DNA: TGTGCCAGCAGTGTGCGGCAGTACTATGGCTACACCTTC; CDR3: CASSVRQYYGYTF
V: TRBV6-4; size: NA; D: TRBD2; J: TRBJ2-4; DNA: TGTGCCAGCAGTGACTCCACTAGCGGAAGCATTCAGTACTTC; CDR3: CASSDSTSGSIQYF
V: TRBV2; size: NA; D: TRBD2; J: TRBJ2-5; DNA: TGTGCCAGCAGTGACGGGGGGGCGGGGACCCAGTACTTC; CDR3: CASSDGGAGTQYF
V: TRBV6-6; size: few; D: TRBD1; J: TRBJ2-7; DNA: TGTGCCAGCAGCGCCGGGACAGGGGCCTACGAGCAGTACTTC; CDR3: CASSAGTGAYEQYF
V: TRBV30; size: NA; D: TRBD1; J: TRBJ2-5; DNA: TGTGCCTGGAGTAGTACAGGGGTCCCCCAAGAGACCCAGTACTTC; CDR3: CAWSSTGVPQETQYF
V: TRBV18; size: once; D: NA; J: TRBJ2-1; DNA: TGTGCCAGCTCAAGGGGACAAAATAATGAGCAGTTCTTC; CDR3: CASSRGQNNEQFF
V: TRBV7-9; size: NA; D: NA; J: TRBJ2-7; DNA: TGTGCCAGCAGCCCCTCCGGGGTTGGGCACGAGCAGTACTTC; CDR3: CASSPSGVGHEQYF
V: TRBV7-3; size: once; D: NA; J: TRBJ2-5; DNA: TGTGCCAGCAGCTTAGGCCCTTTCCAAGAGACCCAGTACTTC; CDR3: CASSLGPFQETQYF
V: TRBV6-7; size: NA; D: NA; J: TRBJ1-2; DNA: TGTGCCAGCAGTTCAAGAGGACACCCCCTCGGCTACACCTTC; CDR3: CASSSRGHPLGYTF
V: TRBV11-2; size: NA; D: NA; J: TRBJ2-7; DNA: TGTGCCAGCAGCCCGGTGGGGGGACCAACCTACGAGCAGTACTTC; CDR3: CASSPVGGPTYEQYF
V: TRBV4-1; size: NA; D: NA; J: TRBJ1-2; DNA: TGCGCCAGCAGCCAAGGCCCGGGGTCCAGGGAGGACGACTATGGCTACACCTTC; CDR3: CASSQGPGSREDDYGYTF
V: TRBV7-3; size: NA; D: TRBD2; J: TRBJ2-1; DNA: TGTGCCAGCAGCTTAATCGCTAGCGGGAGTAATGAGCAGTTCTTC; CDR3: CASSLIASGSNEQFF
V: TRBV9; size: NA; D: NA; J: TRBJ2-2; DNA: TGTGCCAGCAGCTTCGGGACTCGCCAGACCGGGGAGCTGTTTTTT; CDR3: CASSFGTRQTGELFF